This TCR beta chain comes out of a study of CD8 T cells in ankylosing spondylitis. Study-level findings and limits: Characteristic, it appeared, of ankylosing spondylitis blood was a TCR beta motif of eight highly homologous variants.

Germline CDR1 DFQATT, CDR2 SNEGSKA (reference sequence). J was trimmed by 4 bases and V by 6 bases; bases with no gene match: 12. This CDR3 has 15 residues. The authors made TCR beta libraries by quantitative 5'-RACE with molecular barcodes. TCRdb re-derived calls from the 5' RACE reads in MiXCR, one entry per CDR3 protein. The sample carries fewer than 750,000 distinct CDR3 sequences, 19% recorded once. This clonotype was seen a handful of times. Its antigen is currently unknown. The gene calls are TRBV20-1 and TRBJ2-1; 7 bases are shared with TRBD1. Sequenced sample: blood, either unsorted or a sorted T cell fraction (not recorded which). This receptor was taken from a male donor with ankylosing spondylitis. This CDR3 reads CSASDRVGLYNEQFF. In nucleotides, the CDR3 is TGCAGTGCCAGCGACAGGGTCGGGCTATACAATGAGCAGTTCTTC.